These T cell receptor beta chains were read from a single sample in a study of blood T cell repertoires in COVID-19. Data came from immunoSEQ multiplex PCR; TCRdb stores just in-frame clones and leaves some out. Of 250,000 to 350,000 clones listed, about 90% are singletons. Input material: peripheral blood. Receptors were obtained from a man younger than 35 who had recovered from COVID-19. The conserved cysteine and the conserved F or W are not part of the CDR3 here.

j_call | v_call | cdr3_aa
TRBJ2-1 | TRBV9 | ASSAGQGGSYNEQF
TRBJ2-3 | TRBV10-2 | ASTPDYQNTQY
TRBJ2-3 | TRBV21-1 | ASSTRQGGNTDTQY
TRBJ1-1 | TRBV6-6 | ASSQYQVNTEAF
TRBJ2-1 | TRBV7-2 | ASSLTVGGAYNEQF
TRBJ1-2 | TRBV6-5 | ASSKPPGQGYGYT
TRBJ1-2 | TRBV27 | ASSTGHSTYGYT
TRBJ2-1 | TRBV9 | ASSPRTSGSSYNEQF
TRBJ1-2 | TRBV21-1 | ASSKAVGRGYT
TRBJ1-2 | TRBV5-1 | ASSQMTAIYGYT
TRBJ1-2 | TRBV9 | ASTLGQGAWYGYT
TRBJ1-2 | TRBV7-3 | ASSPGAGEGYT
TRBJ1-5 | TRBV7-9 | ASSLGLQGNQPQH
TRBJ2-5 | TRBV12-3/TRBV12-4 | ASSFLETQY
TRBJ1-6 | TRBV19 | ATAVSNNSPLH
TRBJ1-2 | TRBV12-3/TRBV12-4 | ASSFSGTGGYT
TRBJ2-7 | TRBV4-1 | ASSLAVGSLYEQY
TRBJ2-2 | TRBV5-1 | ASSLAGVTGELF
TRBJ2-7 | TRBV3-1/TRBV3-2 | ASSQARVVGQY
TRBJ2-7 | TRBV5-1 | ASSLPDRGYEQY
TRBJ2-7 | TRBV5-4 | ASSPTSGNYEQY
TRBJ1-1 | TRBV7-2 | ASSWQNTEAF
TRBJ2-3 | TRBV25-1 | ASTPDRATDTQY
TRBJ1-1 | TRBV6-5 | ASSYSTTGDTEAF
TRBJ1-4 | TRBV5-4 | ASSKGLDRGEKLF
TRBJ2-2 | TRBV10-3 | AISDPRGAGELF
TRBJ2-3 | TRBV7-3 | ASSLGATDTQY
TRBJ2-1 | TRBV4-1 | ASSQDVGDLSSYNEQF
TRBJ1-2 | TRBV27 | ASSWTGTNYGYT
TRBJ2-1 | TRBV12-5 | ASGLVLTPGLAYNEQF
TRBJ2-2 | TRBV2 | ASSVRGGYTGELF
TRBJ1-1 | TRBV11-2 | ASSQSTTTEAF
TRBJ2-1 | TRBV3-1/TRBV3-2 | ASSPQRGDNEQF
TRBJ1-1 | TRBV5-5 | ASSETGGKRAF
TRBJ1-2 | TRBV11-2 | ASSSARDRNYGYT
TRBJ2-1 | TRBV3-1/TRBV3-2 | ASSQRLAGGGRQF
TRBJ2-7 | TRBV12-3/TRBV12-4 | ASSRGQIYEQY
TRBJ2-2 | TRBV7-6 | ASSLKASGSFGLGELF
TRBJ1-1 | TRBV2 | ATGEGGTEAF
TRBJ1-4 | TRBV28 | ASSSAPGQGATNEKLF
TRBJ2-7 | TRBV30 | AWSKVREQY
TRBJ1-1 | TRBV5-4 | ASSLGGGDTEAF
TRBJ1-5 | TRBV5-8 | ASSSGQSYQPQH
TRBJ2-7 | TRBV11-2 | ASSLVGLRDRAYEQY
TRBJ1-2 | TRBV4-1 | ASSQEGTGANYGYT
TRBJ1-4 | TRBV6-2/TRBV6-3 | ASSYLLDKNEKLF
TRBJ2-1 | TRBV4-1 | ASSQDVRVRSSSYNEQF
TRBJ2-2 | TRBV9 | ASSQRTTNTGELF
TRBJ1-1 | TRBV2 | ASTREGGMGTEAF
TRBJ2-2 | TRBV9 | ASSVEDSFTGELF
TRBJ1-1 | TRBV6-5 | ASTPGLTEAF
TRBJ1-6 | TRBV27 | ASSTGSSPLH
TRBJ1-4 | TRBV5-1 | ASSSREKGEKLF
TRBJ2-2 | TRBV7-9 | ASSPVVQNTGELF
TRBJ2-5 | TRBV7-7 | ASSLVGEGTQY